This entry lists 28 T cell receptor beta chains sequenced from one sample in a study of blood T cell repertoires in COVID-19. TCRdb's table, derived via immunoSEQ multiplex PCR, lists solely in-frame clones and lacks some. In the table there are approximately 81,000 clones, around 92% of which are singletons. Sequencing was performed on peripheral blood. The receptors originated from a woman aged 45-60 years in a cohort sampled during active COVID-19.

V is TRBV11-3 and J is TRBJ2-7; D may be TRBD1 (5 bases). Trimming pared 4 bases from V and 2 bases from J, leaving 12 bases between. This CDR3 contains 14 residues. The germline V gene encodes CDR1 SGHNT and CDR2 YENEEA. This CDR3 is CASSSGADTYEQYF. The CDR3 nucleotides read TGTGCCAGCAGCTCTGGGGCCGATACCTACGAGCAGTACTTC.

The sample holds a few counts of this clone. This chain links TRBV20-1 with TRBJ1-4; the D gene is possibly TRBD1 (5 bases). This CDR3 comprises 11 residues. Trimming pared 6 bases from V and 5 bases from J, leaving 7 bases between. Per germline, CDR1 DFQATT and CDR2 SNEGSKA (reference sequence). The CDR3 DNA reads as TGCAGTGCCGCAGGGAATGAAAAACTGTTTTTT. This gives the protein CSAAGNEKLFF.

The chain uses TRBV3-1 (or the pseudogene TRBV3-2) and TRBJ2-3; D perhaps matches TRBD2 (5 bases). Germline CDR1 reads LGHDT; CDR2 reads YNNKEL (reference sequence). V was pared by 3 bases and J by 4 bases, with 17 bases between. This CDR3 comprises 16 residues. Here the CDR3 DNA reads TGTGCCAGCAGCCAGCAGAGGTCCGGGATTGCAGATACGCAGTATTTT. Its translation: CASSQQRSGIADTQYF.

The chain uses TRBV12-5 and TRBJ2-7; TRBD1 agrees at 9 bases. This CDR3 spans 18 amino acids. Trimming cost V 2 bases and J 3 bases; bases outside gene matches: 14. Germline V lookup: CDR1 LGHNT, CDR2 FRNRAP. Here the CDR3 DNA reads TGTGCTAGTGGTTTGTTGGGCACAGGGGGCCTCCCAATCTACGAGCAGTACTTC. Residues: CASGLLGTGGLPIYEQYF. Filled out from reference TRBV12-5 and TRBJ2-7, the complete variable domain reads DARVTQTPRHKVTEMGQEVTMRCQPILGHNTVFWYRQTMMQGLELLAYFRNRAPLDDSGMPKDRFSAEMPDATLATLKIQPSEPRDSAVYFCASGLLGTGGLPIYEQYFGPGTRLTVT.

The chain couples TRBV27 to TRBJ1-2, with D unclear. The germline V and J ends were trimmed by 2 bases and 2 bases, with 6 bases remaining between them. The CDR3 has 13 amino acids. Germline V gene data show CDR1 as MNHEY and CDR2 as SMNVEV (reference sequence). CDR3: CASSLTENYGYTF. The CDR3 DNA reads as TGTGCCAGCAGTTTAACCGAGAACTATGGCTACACCTTC.

The gene calls are TRBV12-3 or TRBV12-4 and TRBJ2-5; 8 nucleotides line up with TRBD1. The CDR3 totals 13 residues. The trim removed 5 bases at V and 5 bases at J, leaving 4 bases unmatched. DNA of the CDR3: TGTGCCAGCAGTCCAGGGGGCTTGGAGACCCAGTACTTC. Residues: CASSPGGLETQYF.

The chain carries TRBV10-3 and TRBJ1-2; TRBD1 aligns across 10 bases. The CDR3 runs to 12 residues. Germline CDR1 ENHRY, CDR2 SYGVKD. Trimming took 6 bases from V and 8 from J; bases not matched to a gene: 3. The CDR3 DNA reads TGTGCCATCAGGGGGACAGGGGAAGGCTACACCTTC. This sequence encodes CAIRGTGEGYTF.

The CDR3 sequence: CSAGDRGSGELFF. The DNA for the CDR3 is TGCAGCGCGGGGGACAGGGGATCGGGGGAGCTGTTTTTT. The chain carries TRBV29-1 and TRBJ2-2; 10 bases agree with TRBD1. The germline V gene has CDR1 SQVTM and CDR2 ANQGSEA. The trim removed 7 bases at V and 8 bases at J, leaving 7 bases unmatched. The CDR3 extends over 13 amino acids.

In DNA form, the CDR3 reads TGCGCCAGCAGCTTCGGGACAGGTGATGAAAAACTGTTTTTT. Translation: CASSFGTGDEKLFF. V usage is TRBV5-1 and J usage is TRBJ1-4, with TRBD1 matching 8 bases. The CDR3 is 14 amino acids. V trimming: 2 bases; J trimming: 6 bases; junction bases outside the gene matches: 3. CDR1 is SGHRS and CDR2 is YFSETQ in the germline V gene.

The table lists this clone with a few counts. The chain couples TRBV3-1 (or the pseudogene TRBV3-2) to TRBJ2-2; D gene unclear. This CDR3 is built from 16 residues. Germline V gives CDR1 LGHDT, CDR2 YNNKEL (reference sequence). V dropped 4 bases and J dropped 4 bases, with 16 bases sitting between them. The CDR3: CASSPVGQAGTGELFF. CDR3 sequence (DNA): TGTGCCAGCAGCCCGGTTGGGCAGGCTGGCACCGGGGAGCTGTTTTTT.

This clone appeared once. V is TRBV16 and J is TRBJ1-5; D may be TRBD1 (6 bases). The germline V gene encodes CDR1 KGHSY and CDR2 FQNENV. V was cut by 0 bases and J by 5 bases, with 11 bases left in between. The CDR3 is 15 amino acids. This chain's CDR3 is CASSQSRPGDQPQHF. The CDR3 bases are TGTGCCAGCAGCCAATCGAGGCCAGGGGATCAGCCCCAGCATTTT.

The J gene is TRBJ2-2, the V gene TRBV5-1; the D is unclear. Germline V gene lookup returns CDR1 SGHRS and CDR2 YFSETQ. The CDR3 spans 16 residues. The germline V and J ends were trimmed by 1 base and 0 bases, with 10 bases remaining between them. The CDR3 DNA reads as TGCGCCAGCAGCTTGAGACGGAGCTCGAACACCGGGGAGCTGTTTTTT. Protein product: CASSLRRSSNTGELFF.

The chain links TRBV7-2 to TRBJ2-1, with D uncertain. This CDR3 is 13 amino acids long. The V end lost 2 bases, the J end lost 5 bases, and 7 bases lay between the germline ends. Germline CDR1 and CDR2: SGHTA and FQGNSA. The CDR3 coding sequence is TGTGCCAGCAGCTTAAGTCCTAACAATGAGCAGTTCTTC. Translating it yields CASSLSPNNEQFF.

The rearrangement joins TRBV27 to TRBJ2-2; D is uncertain. Trimming cost V 3 bases and J 1 base, with 9 bases left between them. The germline gives CDR1 MNHEY, CDR2 SMNVEV (reference sequence). The CDR3 extends over 15 amino acids. The CDR3 coding sequence is TGTGCCAGCAGTTTGGAGCTACAGAACACCGGGGAGCTGTTTTTT. Translation gives CASSLELQNTGELFF.

V gene TRBV28 combines with J gene TRBJ1-5; D not certain. Trimming pared 3 bases from V and 0 bases from J, leaving 9 bases between. The CDR3 has 15 residues. Germline loops: CDR1 MDHEN, CDR2 SYDVKM. CDR3 bases: TGTGCCAGCAGTTTTCTGTCCCCTAGCAATCAGCCCCAGCATTTT. This encodes CASSFLSPSNQPQHF.

This clone appeared once. The rearrangement links TRBV11-2 to TRBJ1-2; a weak D match, TRBD1 (5 bases). The germline V gene encodes CDR1 SGHAT and CDR2 FQNNGV. This CDR3 region has 14 residues. V was trimmed by 0 bases and J by 7 bases, leaving 12 bases between them. As DNA, the CDR3 is TGTGCCAGCAGCTTAGATGCAGGGACTATTGGCTACACCTTC. This sequence encodes CASSLDAGTIGYTF. The complete variable domain, with remaining parts taken from reference TRBV11-2 and TRBJ1-2, reads EAGVAQSPRYKIIEKRQSVAFWCNPISGHATLYWYQQILGQGPKLLIQFQNNGVVDDSQLPKDRFSAERLKGVDSTLKIQPAKLEDSAVYLCASSLDAGTIGYTFGSGTRLTVV.

V gene TRBV28 combines with J gene TRBJ2-3; D perhaps matches TRBD1 (6 bases). Trimming left V 3 bases short and J 1 base short, with 8 bases between. From germline, CDR1 is MDHEN and CDR2 SYDVKM. There are 14 residues in the CDR3. CDR3 nucleotides: TGTGCCAGCAGTTTTGGGGGCGGCACAGATACGCAGTATTTT. Residues: CASSFGGGTDTQYF.

This rearrangement joins TRBV28 to TRBJ1-6; 8 bases agree with TRBD1. This CDR3 spans 14 amino acids. From germline, CDR1 is MDHEN and CDR2 SYDVKM. With V trimmed by 5 bases and J by 10 bases, 7 bases remained unmatched. The CDR3 sequence: CASSPPHRGSPLHF. CDR3 nucleotide sequence: TGTGCCAGCAGTCCCCCCCACAGGGGGTCACCCCTCCACTTT.

The chain is built from TRBV30 and TRBJ2-1; weak D call: TRBD1 (6 bases). This CDR3 contains 12 residues. V was cut by 4 bases and J by 9 bases, with 13 bases left in between. Per germline, CDR1 GTSNPN and CDR2 SVGIG (reference sequence). The CDR3, as DNA: TGTGCCTGGACCGTACAGGGTGGTGAGCAGTTCTTC. Its protein is CAWTVQGGEQFF. Together with reference TRBV30 and TRBJ2-1, the CDR3 gives the full variable domain: SQTIHQWPATLVQPVGSPLSLECTVEGTSNPNLYWYRQAAGRGLQLLFYSVGIGQISSEVPQNLSASRPQDRQFILSSKKLLLSDSGFYLCAWTVQGGEQFFGPGTRLTVL.

The chain is built from TRBV4-1 and TRBJ2-7; a possible D gene is TRBD1 (6 bases). Germline CDR1 and CDR2: MGHRA and YSYEKL. V was trimmed by 0 bases and J by 0 bases, leaving 12 bases between them. The CDR3 is made up of 16 amino acids. CDR3 amino acids: CASSQDDRTSSYEQYF. CDR3 nucleotide sequence: TGCGCCAGCAGCCAAGATGACAGGACCAGCTCCTACGAGCAGTACTTC.

The chain combines TRBV4-1 with TRBJ2-7; tentative D call: TRBD1 (6 bases). CDR3 length: 15 residues. Germline lookup yields CDR1 MGHRA and CDR2 YSYEKL. Trimming left V 4 bases short and J 3 bases short, with 16 bases between. CDR3 nucleotides: TGCGCCAGCAGCCTCGGGACACCAGCCTACTACGAGCAGTACTTC. Protein sequence: CASSLGTPAYYEQYF.

The chain couples TRBV5-1 to TRBJ2-7; D perhaps matches TRBD1 (6 bases). In germline, CDR1 is SGHRS, CDR2 YFSETQ. The CDR3 loop spans 18 amino acids. V was cut by 0 bases and J by 2 bases, with 21 bases left in between. The CDR3 region is CASSLGSTTGLIAYEQYF. CDR3 nucleotides: TGCGCCAGCAGCTTGGGTTCCACGACAGGCCTAATAGCCTACGAGCAGTACTTC. The entire variable domain, with the rest obtained from reference TRBV5-1 and TRBJ2-7, is as follows: KAGVTQTPRYLIKTRGQQVTLSCSPISGHRSVSWYQQTPGQGLQFLFEYFSETQRNKGNFPGRFSGRQFSNSRSEMNVSTLELGDSALYLCASSLGSTTGLIAYEQYFGPGTRLTVT.

The rearrangement uses TRBV27 and TRBJ1-2; 9 nucleotides match TRBD1. With V trimmed by 2 bases and J by 7 bases, 8 bases remained unmatched. The CDR3 has 15 amino acids. Germline CDR1 and CDR2: MNHEY and SMNVEV (reference sequence). The CDR3 reads CASSLRGQGQSGYTF. The DNA for the CDR3 is TGTGCCAGCAGTTTAAGGGGACAGGGCCAGTCTGGCTACACCTTC.

The chain combines TRBV19 with TRBJ2-3, with 11 bases fitting TRBD1. V lost 3 bases, J lost 0 bases, and 5 bases stayed unmatched. This CDR3 is built from 17 residues. Germline V lookup: CDR1 LNHDA, CDR2 SQIVND (reference sequence). The CDR3 bases are TGTGCCAGTAGTATCGGGACAGGGGGGAGTAGCACAGATACGCAGTATTTT. This sequence encodes CASSIGTGGSSTDTQYF.

This rearrangement joins TRBV5-1 to TRBJ1-2, with TRBD1 matching over 7 bases. CDR1 is SGHRS, CDR2 YFSETQ, per germline. The ends lost 2 bases at V and 3 bases at J; junction bases unmatched: 7. The CDR3 consists of 15 residues. The chain's CDR3 is CASSFTGASDYGYTF. As DNA, the CDR3 is TGCGCCAGCAGCTTTACAGGGGCGAGTGACTATGGCTACACCTTC.

The rearrangement joins TRBV6-5 to TRBJ1-2, with a weak D call TRBD1 (6 bases). Trimming cost V 10 bases and J 2 bases, with 14 bases left between them. In germline, CDR1 is MNHEY, CDR2 SVGAGI. The CDR3 is made up of 13 amino acids. CDR3: CATYTGLNYGYTF. The DNA for the CDR3 is TGTGCCACCTATACAGGGTTAAACTATGGCTACACCTTC.

The rearrangement uses TRBV3-1 (or the pseudogene TRBV3-2) and TRBJ2-2; D might be TRBD1 (6 bases). Looked up from germline, CDR1 is LGHDT and CDR2 is YNNKEL (reference sequence). V gave up 2 bases and J gave up 1 base, with 8 bases separating them. The length of the CDR3 is 15 residues. The chain's CDR3 is CASSQSTGNTGELFF. CDR3 in DNA: TGTGCCAGCAGCCAATCGACAGGGAACACCGGGGAGCTGTTTTTT.

The chain carries TRBV24-1 and TRBJ2-1; D perhaps matches TRBD1 (5 bases). V was shortened by 5 bases and J by 0 bases, with 13 bases between the two germline ends. Germline V gene data show CDR1 as KGHDR and CDR2 as SFDVKD. The CDR3 contains 16 residues. For the CDR3, the DNA is TGTGCCACCAGTGGGCCGCAGGGTTACTCCTACAATGAGCAGTTCTTC. Residues: CATSGPQGYSYNEQFF.